The rows below give T cell receptor beta chains drawn from one sample of a study of T cell repertoires in cytomegalovirus infection. These receptors lack a known antigen. TCRdb fed the reads into MiXCR, producing one record per CDR3 protein. The table shows about a million distinct CDR3 sequences, with around 30% occurring only once. The sample consisted of cultured CD8+ T cells from PBMCs, taken from culture after CMV antigen stimulation. These TCRs come from a human donor in good health (CMV status not recorded). Some clones in this sample may be carry-over from other donors' samples. The CDR3 runs from the conserved cysteine through the conserved F or W. The D gene is left open where the match is weak. Expanded clones get a size class; other rows say once, few or many, or leave the size out.

v_call,j_call,clone_size,d_call,cdr3_aa,cdr3_nt
TRBV27,TRBJ2-5,NA,NA,CASSPDAVGAQYF,TGTGCCAGCAGCCCCGATGCTGTAGGGGCCCAGTACTTC
TRBV11-2,TRBJ2-1,NA,TRBD1,CASRETGTYNEQFF,TGTGCCAGCCGCGAGACAGGGACCTACAATGAGCAGTTCTTC
TRBV12-3/TRBV12-4,TRBJ2-6,many,NA,CASSSGGANVLTF,TGTGCCAGCAGTTCGGGGGGGGCCAACGTCCTGACTTTC
TRBV7-9,TRBJ1-4,NA,NA,CASSMDGSEKLFF,TGTGCCAGCAGCATGGACGGGTCGGAAAAACTGTTTTTT
TRBV7-2,TRBJ2-1,many,NA,CASSLVTTGSYNEQFF,TGTGCCAGCAGCTTAGTAACGACCGGCTCCTACAATGAGCAGTTCTTC
TRBV28,TRBJ2-5,many,TRBD1,CASSRQGAETQYF,TGTGCCAGCAGTAGACAGGGGGCAGAGACCCAGTACTTC
TRBV15,TRBJ1-6,few,NA,CATSRATDISYNSPLHF,TGTGCCACCAGCAGAGCTACAGACATCTCCTATAATTCACCCCTCCACTTT
TRBV19,TRBJ2-2,NA,NA,CASSIVRTDTGELFF,TGTGCCAGTAGTATTGTCCGGACGGACACCGGGGAGCTGTTTTTT
TRBV12-3/TRBV12-4,TRBJ1-2,few,TRBD1,CASTRQGRLYGYTF,TGTGCCAGCACTCGACAGGGAAGACTCTATGGCTACACCTTC
TRBV7-9,TRBJ2-1,NA,NA,CASSLGTDPEQFF,TGTGCCAGCAGCTTAGGTACGGACCCTGAGCAGTTCTTC
TRBV4-1,TRBJ2-1,few,NA,CASSQDLGNRYNEQFF,TGCGCCAGCAGCCAAGATCTCGGGAACAGATACAATGAGCAGTTCTTC
TRBV5-6,TRBJ2-1,NA,TRBD2,CASSSTIIAGAYNEQFF,TGTGCCAGCAGCTCAACCATAATAGCGGGGGCTTACAATGAGCAGTTCTTC
TRBV12-3/TRBV12-4,TRBJ2-5,few,TRBD2,CASSLIFQRGQQETQYF,TGTGCCAGCAGTTTAATCTTTCAGCGGGGCCAACAAGAGACCCAGTACTTC
TRBV7-6,TRBJ2-1,NA,TRBD2,CASSTAGGYNEQFF,TGTGCCAGCAGTACAGCGGGGGGGTACAATGAGCAGTTCTTC
TRBV12-3/TRBV12-4,TRBJ1-1,NA,NA,CASSLPGSGAEAFF,TGTGCCAGCAGTTTACCTGGGTCGGGCGCTGAAGCTTTCTTT
TRBV7-2,TRBJ1-5,many,TRBD1,CASSPLWTGAQPQHF,TGTGCCAGCAGCCCCCTGTGGACAGGGGCTCAGCCCCAGCATTTT
TRBV10-3,TRBJ2-4,NA,TRBD2,CAISGTSGIKNIQYF,TGTGCCATCAGTGGGACTAGCGGGATCAAAAACATTCAGTACTTC
TRBV18,TRBJ2-6,once,NA,CASSPEGGYSGANVLTF,TGTGCCAGCTCACCAGAGGGGGGCTACTCTGGGGCCAACGTCCTGACTTTC
TRBV9,TRBJ1-4,few,NA,CASSVVPVATNEKLFF,TGTGCCAGCAGCGTAGTCCCGGTCGCAACTAATGAAAAACTGTTTTTT
TRBV7-2,TRBJ2-7,many,NA,CASSASGEGAAYEQYF,TGTGCCAGCAGCGCTTCAGGGGAGGGGGCCGCCTACGAGCAGTACTTC
TRBV24-1,TRBJ2-1,NA,TRBD2,CATSDLRRGDHNEQFF,TGTGCCACCAGTGATTTGCGGCGGGGGGACCACAATGAGCAGTTCTTC
TRBV7-6,TRBJ1-1,many,NA,CASGRGGRDTEAFF,TGTGCCAGCGGCCGAGGGGGGCGCGACACTGAAGCTTTCTTT
TRBV7-6,TRBJ2-1,NA,NA,CASSKGADYNEQFF,TGTGCCAGCAGCAAGGGCGCAGATTACAATGAGCAGTTCTTC
TRBV7-2,TRBJ1-4,few,NA,CASSTKRLNNEKLFF,TGTGCCAGCAGCACGAAGAGGCTGAATAATGAAAAACTGTTTTTT
TRBV5-1,TRBJ2-1,NA,TRBD1,CASSLEWGQVPYNEQFF,TGCGCCAGCAGCTTGGAATGGGGACAGGTGCCCTACAATGAGCAGTTCTTC
TRBV6-2/TRBV6-3,TRBJ2-5,NA,NA,CASSPRRMETQYF,TGTGCCAGCTCCCCCCGAAGGATGGAGACCCAGTACTTC
TRBV4-1,TRBJ2-1,NA,NA,CASSQLGLYNEQFF,TGCGCCAGCAGCCAATTGGGACTTTACAATGAGCAGTTCTTC
TRBV13,TRBJ2-1,few,TRBD1,CASSLAQGVDEQFF,TGTGCCAGCAGCTTGGCACAGGGGGTAGATGAGCAGTTCTTC
TRBV20-1,TRBJ2-3,few,NA,CSAREGGGIVFADTQYF,TGCAGTGCTAGAGAAGGGGGGGGCATAGTGTTTGCAGATACGCAGTATTTT